This T cell receptor (beta chain) was captured in a study of CD8 T cells in ankylosing spondylitis. Study conclusions and caveats: Reactive arthritis synovial fluid and blood were previously reported to contain some motif variants.

Preparation of TCR beta libraries was done by quantitative 5'-RACE with molecular barcodes. TCRdb re-called the 5' RACE reads with MiXCR, one entry per CDR3 protein. The sample has a few hundred thousand distinct CDR3 sequences, around 11% seen once. Trimming took 3 bases from V and 2 from J, leaving 14 bases between them. Looked up from germline, CDR1 is DFQATT and CDR2 is SNEGSKA (reference sequence). The CDR3 length is 15 residues. Concerning this clonotype itself: No antigen is known for it.

The sequence came from a male donor with ankylosing spondylitis or in good health (not recorded which). The rearrangement links TRBV20-1 to TRBJ2-1, with D perhaps TRBD1 or TRBD2 (5 bases each). The sample was blood, either unsorted or a sorted T cell fraction (not recorded which). In nucleotides, the CDR3 is TGCAGTGCTAGTGCCAGACGGGGCCCCTACAATGAGCAGTTCTTC. Translation: CSASARRGPYNEQFF.